By share of the sample, the clone carrying this T cell receptor beta chain is medium-sized (0.01 to 0.1%). Its antigen is not known. Germline CDR1 reads SGHAT; CDR2 reads FQDESV (reference sequence). This CDR3 is built from 16 residues. Trimming cost V 5 bases and J 5 bases; bases outside gene matches: 7. This record comes from a study of neoadjuvant anti-PD-1 for oral cavity cancer. Overall study results and limits: Treg/Th17 ratio rose with pretreatment blood and fell with post-treatment tumor TCRbeta clonality.

The method was immunoSEQ multiplex PCR; TCRdb's version includes in-frame clones alone and lacks a portion of them. The sample lists around 11,000 clones; about 51% were seen once. V usage is TRBV11-1 and J usage is TRBJ2-1; TRBD2 matches at 12 bases. The TCR was taken from a person between 40 and 85 years old with oral cavity squamous cell carcinoma. Sequenced material: tumor tissue, taken before nivolumab (anti-PD-1) treatment. The DNA for the CDR3 is TGTGCCAGCAGCCAACAACTAGCGGGGGGCCACAATGAGCAGTTCTTC. The encoded protein is CASSQQLAGGHNEQFF.